Sequencing of this T cell receptor (beta chain) was carried out in a study of vaccination effects on CD4 cells after COVID-19. In the study overall: Either the mRNA-1273 or the BNT162b2 vaccine was given to participants as two doses.

About this clone itself: Its matching antigen is unknown.

Sequencing used immunoSEQ multiplex PCR; TCRdb keeps in-frame clones, though not all of them. The profile covers 35,000 to 50,000 clones, with roughly 70% appearing a single time and about 25% taken by the ten largest. In the ViraFEST assay, antigen-specific CD4+ clonotypes were identified by expansion after peptide-pool stimulation. Having been cultured for less than 13 days, the cells underwent CD4+ T cell isolation. Nucleocapsid antibodies stayed negative before and after vaccination, showing no earlier SARS-CoV-2 infection. Half-medium replacement with IL-2 medium occurred on days 3 and 7. The source is a human donor who received a COVID-19 vaccine. Source: CD4+ T cells from PBMCs cultured with HCoV-OC43 spike peptides, taken before COVID-19 vaccination. Subset: HCoV-OC43 spike overlapping peptide pool stimulation.

The CDR3 here is CASSQEGSGYSGLGKLFF. CDR3 in DNA: TGCGCCAGCAGCCAAGAGGGGAGTGGTTATAGCGGCCTTGGTAAACTGTTTTTT. The chain uses TRBV4-3 and TRBJ1-4; D gene unclear. The ends were cut back, 0 bases at V and 11 bases at J, with 25 bases in the middle. The CDR3 has 18 residues. Per germline, CDR1 LGHNA and CDR2 YSLEER.